The 23 T cell receptor beta chains below come from one sample, sequenced in a study of identical twins. MiXCR was run by TCRdb on the 5' RACE reads, yielding one entry per CDR3 protein. The table shows around 140,000 distinct CDR3 sequences, with under 4.5% occurring only once. Material: memory T cells sorted from blood. All receptors come from a man in his late teens or twenties in good health.

A few counts support this clonotype. This chain uses TRBV9 with TRBJ2-5, with D perhaps TRBD1 or TRBD2 (6 bases each). The CDR3 contains 18 residues. Germline V gives CDR1 SGDLS, CDR2 YYNGEE. Trimming took off 4 bases at V and 0 bases at J, with 22 bases between the two ends. In DNA, the CDR3 is TGTGCCAGCAGCCCTCATTCCCGTTCTAGGGGGGACCAAGAGACCCAGTACTTC. This sequence encodes CASSPHSRSRGDQETQYF.

This clonotype has a count of ten or more. The rearrangement uses TRBV12-3 or TRBV12-4 and TRBJ2-1; possible D gene TRBD1, 5 bases. The length of the CDR3 is 15 residues. V was trimmed by 1 base and J by 2 bases, leaving 9 bases between them. CDR3 bases: TGTGCCAGCAGTTTAGGTACAGGCCCCTACAATGAGCAGTTCTTC. Protein sequence: CASSLGTGPYNEQFF.

In its sample, this clonotype was seen many times. The chain employs TRBV5-1 and TRBJ1-5; no definite D call. CDR1 and CDR2 (germline): SGHRS, YFSETQ. The length of the CDR3 is 14 residues. The germline V and J ends were trimmed by 0 bases and 4 bases, with 8 bases remaining between them. CDR3 residues: CASSLGAANQPQHF. The CDR3, as DNA: TGCGCCAGCAGCTTGGGGGCAGCTAATCAGCCCCAGCATTTT.

The chain employs TRBV7-2 and TRBJ2-7, with D possibly being TRBD1 or TRBD2 (5 bases each). Germline assignment: CDR1 SGHTA and CDR2 FQGNSA. The CDR3 runs 11 residues. Trimming took 2 bases from V and 13 from J, leaving 12 bases between them. The CDR3 DNA reads as TGTGCCAGCAGCTTATATGGGGGTTGCTACTTC. It yields the protein CASSLYGGCYF.

This clonotype was seen at least ten times. The chain couples TRBV15 to TRBJ1-2; D is possibly TRBD1 (5 bases). Germline CDR1 is LNHNV and CDR2 is YYDKDF (reference sequence). This CDR3 is built from 16 residues. Trimming took 0 bases from V and 4 from J, leaving 15 bases between them. CDR3 nucleotides: TGTGCCACCAGCAGAGAGGGGTCCGGGACTCGCTATGGCTACACCTTC. This gives the protein CATSREGSGTRYGYTF.

This clonotype appeared many times. The chain links TRBV6-5 to TRBJ2-7; either TRBD1 or TRBD2 may supply D (5 bases each). Germline assignment: CDR1 MNHEY and CDR2 SVGAGI. The germline V and J ends were trimmed by 10 bases and 2 bases, with 12 bases remaining between them. This CDR3 has 12 residues. Here the CDR3 reads CATPMGAYEQYV. CDR3 DNA: TGTGCCACCCCTATGGGGGCCTACGAGCAGTACGTC.

In its sample, this clonotype was seen many times. This chain connects TRBV18 to TRBJ2-5; the D gene is possibly TRBD1 (5 bases). The CDR3 length is 14 residues. The V gene's germline CDR1 is KGHSH and CDR2 LQKENI. Trimming removed 2 bases at V and 4 bases at J, with 11 bases between. CDR3 sequence reads: CASSPAARAETQYF. In nucleotides, the CDR3 is TGTGCCAGCTCACCAGCGGCCAGGGCAGAGACCCAGTACTTC.

This clonotype occurred a few times. The gene calls are TRBV2 and TRBJ2-2; no reliable D call. Germline V gene sequence: CDR1 SNHLY, CDR2 FYNNEI. Trimming took 4 bases from V and 4 from J, leaving 16 bases between them. The CDR3 is 16 amino acids. The CDR3 nucleotides read TGTGCCAGCAGTGTACCTAGTTTAAGTGGCACCGGGGAGCTGTTTTTT. It specifies CASSVPSLSGTGELFF.

The table lists this clonotype with many counts. The rearrangement joins TRBV3-1 to TRBJ2-5, with 8 bases lining up with TRBD1. Trimming took 3 bases from V and 5 from J; bases not matched to a gene: 14. Germline lookup yields CDR1 LGHDT and CDR2 YNNKEL (reference sequence). The CDR3 sequence is 17 residues long. CDR3 loop: CASSQIGTGLRWETQYF. Written as DNA, the CDR3 is TGTGCCAGCAGCCAGATCGGGACAGGACTTCGCTGGGAGACCCAGTACTTC.

In the case of this clonotype: Being one base from a much bigger clone, this may be a read error. The gene calls are TRBV7-7 and TRBJ2-2; D call uncertain. Germline V lookup: CDR1 SSHAT, CDR2 FNYEAQ (reference sequence). The CDR3 loop spans 15 amino acids. The CDR3 reads CDSSSSSRAAGELFF. DNA for the CDR3: TGTGACAGCAGCTCGAGCTCTAGGGCCGCCGGGGAGCTGTTTTTT.

This clonotype was observed at least ten times. This rearrangement joins TRBV27 to TRBJ2-1; the D gene is possibly TRBD1 (6 bases). The V end was cut by 6 bases, the J end by 5 bases, with 11 bases between. The CDR3 loop spans 13 amino acids. The germline V gene has CDR1 MNHEY and CDR2 SMNVEV (reference sequence). For the CDR3, the DNA is TGTGCCAGCAGACCTCAGGGGAACAATGAGCAGTTCTTC. Protein: CASRPQGNNEQFF.

This clonotype has a handful of counts. The chain uses TRBV20-1 and TRBJ1-5, with D unclear. The CDR3 is 15 residues long. Germline V lookup: CDR1 DFQATT, CDR2 SNEGSKA (reference sequence). Between the trimmed V and J ends, which lost 1 base and 2 bases, there was a span of 12 bases. This chain's CDR3 is CSARAGQDRNQPQHF. The CDR3 DNA follows: TGCAGTGCTAGAGCAGGCCAGGACCGCAATCAGCCCCAGCATTTT.

This clonotype was seen at least ten times. CDR3 coding DNA: TGTGCCAGCAGCTTAGCCACAGGGGGCGAGCAGTACGTC. Translation: CASSLATGGEQYV. The rearrangement links TRBV7-2 to TRBJ2-7; 8 bases align to TRBD1. Germline V gene data show CDR1 as SGHTA and CDR2 as FQGNSA. There are 13 residues in the CDR3. V lost 0 bases to trimming and J lost 6 bases; unmatched junction nucleotides: 1.

The chain combines TRBV30 with TRBJ1-3, with no clear D. The CDR3 runs 17 residues. Trimming removed 1 base at V and 0 bases at J, with 16 bases between. Germline-derived CDR1 and CDR2 are GTSNPN and SVGIG (reference sequence). DNA for the CDR3: TGTGCCTGGAGTGATACCTTCTTCGGGAGCTCTGGAAACACCATATATTTT. This codes for CAWSDTFFGSSGNTIYF.

This clonotype appeared many times. The chain carries TRBV20-1 and TRBJ1-4; D possibly corresponds to TRBD1 (5 bases). The ends were cut back, 0 bases at V and 6 bases at J, with 14 bases in the middle. Germline loops: CDR1 DFQATT, CDR2 SNEGSKA (reference sequence). This CDR3 comprises 15 residues. The DNA for the CDR3 is TGCAGTGCTAGAGATTCTTCCGGGACCCATGAAAAACTGTTTTTT. This sequence encodes CSARDSSGTHEKLFF.

This clonotype was detected many times. This sequence joins TRBV2 and TRBJ1-1, with D perhaps matching TRBD1 (5 bases). The V end was cut by 2 bases, the J end by 4 bases, with 11 bases between. The length of the CDR3 is 14 residues. The germline V gene has CDR1 SNHLY and CDR2 FYNNEI. CDR3 DNA sequence: TGTGCCAGCAGTGAAAGCCCAGGGACCACTGAAGCTTTCTTT. Translated, it gives CASSESPGTTEAFF.

The table lists this clonotype with many counts. As DNA, the CDR3 is TGCGCCAGCAGCCCAGGACAGGGCGGCGCTGAAGCTTTCTTT. This translates into CASSPGQGGAEAFF. J is TRBJ1-1 and V is TRBV5-1, with 8 bases fitting TRBD1. CDR1 SGHRS and CDR2 YFSETQ come from the germline V gene. J lost 6 bases, V lost 4 bases, and 8 bases had no gene match. CDR3 length: 14 residues. Based on the CDR3 plus reference TRBV5-1 and TRBJ1-1, the full variable domain is KAGVTQTPRYLIKTRGQQVTLSCSPISGHRSVSWYQQTPGQGLQFLFEYFSETQRNKGNFPGRFSGRQFSNSRSEMNVSTLELGDSALYLCASSPGQGGAEAFFGQGTRLTVV.

This clonotype was counted ten times or more. V gene TRBV6-1 combines with J gene TRBJ2-3; 8 bases agree with TRBD1. This CDR3 is built from 15 residues. The ends lost 7 bases at V and 1 base at J; junction bases unmatched: 7. Germline V gene data show CDR1 as MNHNS and CDR2 as SASEGT. The CDR3 loop is CASKMDREGTDTQYF. In DNA form, the CDR3 reads TGTGCCAGCAAAATGGACAGGGAGGGCACAGATACGCAGTATTTT.

The table lists this clonotype with many counts. The rearrangement uses TRBV28 and TRBJ2-1; 8 bases are shared with TRBD1. The trim removed 8 bases at V and 3 bases at J, leaving 9 bases unmatched. This CDR3 comprises 15 residues. CDR1 and CDR2 from the germline V gene are MDHEN and SYDVKM. The CDR3 nucleotides read TGTGCCAGCGTCGAGTCAGGGGGCAACTACAATGAGCAGTTCTTC. It is translated as CASVESGGNYNEQFF.

This clonotype was picked up many times. V and J are TRBV27 and TRBJ2-5, with D unresolved. CDR3 length: 13 amino acids. Looked up from germline, CDR1 is MNHEY and CDR2 is SMNVEV (reference sequence). V was cut by 4 bases and J by 0 bases, with 6 bases left in between. This CDR3 reads CASSSAYQETQYF. The CDR3, as DNA: TGTGCCAGCAGTTCAGCGTACCAAGAGACCCAGTACTTC.

This clonotype was seen many times. The rearrangement joins TRBV2 to TRBJ2-6; tentatively, D is TRBD2 (6 bases). This CDR3 comprises 14 residues. Per germline, CDR1 SNHLY and CDR2 FYNNEI. Trimming removed 9 bases from V and 1 base from J, with 10 bases in between. The CDR3 spells CASGGNSGANVLTF. For the CDR3, the DNA is TGTGCCAGTGGAGGGAATTCTGGGGCCAACGTCCTGACTTTC.

This clonotype has at least ten counts. J is TRBJ2-2 and V is TRBV20-1; 11 bases map to TRBD2. Germline assignment: CDR1 DFQATT and CDR2 SNEGSKA (reference sequence). J lost 5 bases, V lost 3 bases, and 11 bases had no gene match. The CDR3 length is 17 residues. The CDR3 DNA reads as TGCAGTGCTAGCGACTCTAGCGGGAGGCGGTATACCGGGGAGCTGTTTTTT. Its protein product is CSASDSSGRRYTGELFF.

At least ten counts were recorded for this clonotype. The chain combines TRBV28 with TRBJ2-2; D remains ambiguous. The CDR3 extends over 16 amino acids. CDR1 MDHEN and CDR2 SYDVKM come from the germline V gene. Trimming took off 3 bases at V and 0 bases at J, with 11 bases between the two ends. The CDR3 bases are TGTGCCAGCAGTTTCCCTGGAGTCGCGAACACCGGGGAGCTGTTTTTT. Its translation: CASSFPGVANTGELFF.